Presented here are 15 T cell receptor beta chains from one specimen sequenced in a study of PD-1 blockade in classical Hodgkin lymphoma. The data were produced by immunoSEQ multiplex PCR, yet TCRdb's version contains in-frame clones alone and is incomplete. Of about 6,000 clones listed, 82% are singletons. Relapse after autologous stem cell transplantation occurred in every patient, and brentuximab vedotin exposure varied. Magnetic depletion of non-target cells from thawed PBMCs yielded purified CD8+ T cells. This material consisted of CD8+ T cells from blood, taken at baseline. Receptors were obtained from a human donor with classical Hodgkin lymphoma.

This chain uses TRBV6-6 with TRBJ2-5; 14 nucleotides align to TRBD2. The junction had 4 bases not matched to a gene; V was cut back by 6 bases and J by 4 bases. The CDR3 is 15 residues long. From germline, CDR1 is MNHNY and CDR2 SVGAGI (reference sequence). The CDR3 protein is CASREGLAGGETQYF. The CDR3 DNA sequence: TGTGCCAGCAGAGAAGGACTAGCGGGGGGAGAGACCCAGTACTTC.

The gene calls are TRBV7-6 and TRBJ1-2, with 10 bases identical to TRBD1. The CDR3 length is 16 residues. With 6 bases clipped from V and 4 bases from J, the junction kept 11 bases outside the gene matches. Looked up from germline, CDR1 is SGHVS and CDR2 is FNYEAQ. The CDR3 loop reads CASSEDRGVNRYGYTF. As DNA, the CDR3 is TGTGCCAGCAGTGAGGACAGGGGGGTTAACCGCTATGGCTACACCTTC.

There are a few counts of this clone. V usage is TRBV11-2 and J usage is TRBJ1-2; TRBD1 agrees at 8 bases. CDR1 is SGHAT, CDR2 FQNNGV, per germline. V lost 3 bases, J lost 8 bases, and 11 bases stayed unmatched. The CDR3 runs 15 residues. This CDR3 is CASSFPQGAPGGYTF. The CDR3 bases are TGTGCCAGCAGCTTTCCTCAGGGGGCGCCGGGGGGCTACACCTTC.

The chain uses TRBV7-9 and TRBJ1-1; tentatively, D is TRBD1 (6 bases). The CDR3 runs to 16 residues. The ends were cut back, 5 bases at V and 1 base at J, with 17 bases in the middle. Germline assignment: CDR1 SEHNR and CDR2 FQNEAQ (reference sequence). CDR3 residues: CASSQRDTEANTEAFF. DNA for the CDR3: TGTGCCAGCAGCCAGCGGGACACAGAGGCGAACACTGAAGCTTTCTTT. The variable domain in full, completed from reference TRBV7-9 and TRBJ1-1, reads DTGVSQNPRHKITKRGQNVTFRCDPISEHNRLYWYRQTLGQGPEFLTYFQNEAQLEKSRLLSDRFSAERPKGSFSTLEIQRTEQGDSAMYLCASSQRDTEANTEAFFGQGTRLTVV.

The V gene is TRBV2, the J gene TRBJ2-7, with a possible D match to TRBD2 (5 bases). Germline-derived CDR1 and CDR2 are SNHLY and FYNNEI. Trimming took 3 bases from V and 0 from J, leaving 12 bases between them. The CDR3 consists of 15 residues. DNA of the CDR3: TGTGCCAGCAGTGATTGGACTGCGAGCTCCTACGAGCAGTACTTC. This codes for CASSDWTASSYEQYF. Combining the CDR3 with reference TRBV2 and TRBJ2-7 gives the whole variable domain EPEVTQTPSHQVTQMGQEVILRCVPISNHLYFYWYRQILGQKVEFLVSFYNNEISEKSEIFDDQFSVERPDGSNFTLKIRSTKLEDSAMYFCASSDWTASSYEQYFGPGTRLTVT.

V gene TRBV2 combines with J gene TRBJ2-7; 9 bases align to TRBD1. Germline values: CDR1 SNHLY, CDR2 FYNNEI. V lost 4 bases, J lost 3 bases, and 4 bases stayed unmatched. The CDR3 length is 14 residues. CDR3 coding DNA: TGTGCCAGCAGTGTTGTGACAGGGGGCTACGAGCAGTACTTC. Translating it yields CASSVVTGGYEQYF.

This chain uses TRBV5-5 with TRBJ2-7; 8 positions agree with TRBD1. The CDR3 extends over 14 amino acids. Germline lookup yields CDR1 SGHKS and CDR2 YYEKEE (reference sequence). The trim removed 3 bases at V and 3 bases at J, leaving 5 bases unmatched. The CDR3 region is CASSWAGGVYEQYF. Written as DNA, the CDR3 is TGTGCCAGCAGCTGGGCAGGGGGCGTCTACGAGCAGTACTTC.

The gene calls are TRBV10-3 and TRBJ2-7, with a possible D match to TRBD2 (6 bases). The germline V gene encodes CDR1 ENHRY and CDR2 SYGVKD. The CDR3 is 14 residues long. Trimming removed 4 bases from V and 5 bases from J, with 15 bases in between. CDR3 DNA: TGTGCCATCAGTGTGGGACTGCCGGGGGACGAGCAGTACTTC. Translation: CAISVGLPGDEQYF.

This chain links TRBV7-2 with TRBJ1-1; TRBD1 is a possible D gene (6 bases). Trimming stripped 8 bases from V and 8 bases from J, with 18 bases between. This CDR3 contains 13 residues. In germline, CDR1 is SGHTA, CDR2 FQGNSA. CDR3 nucleotide sequence: TGTGCCAGCGCAACACCAGGGGCCTCCGAAGCTTTCTTT. Translation: CASATPGASEAFF.

The CDR3 spells CASSSRARSPYNEQFF. CDR3 nucleotide sequence: TGTGCCAGCAGTTCCCGAGCGAGGTCCCCGTACAATGAGCAGTTCTTC. V and J are TRBV28 and TRBJ2-1, with D unresolved. V lost 4 bases to trimming and J lost 4 bases, with 17 bases between them. CDR3 length: 16 amino acids. Germline V CDR1 and CDR2: MDHEN, SYDVKM. Supplemented by reference TRBV28 and TRBJ2-1, the full variable domain reads DVKVTQSSRYLVKRTGEKVFLECVQDMDHENMFWYRQDPGLGLRLIYFSYDVKMKEKGDIPEGYSVSREKKERFSLILESASTNQTSMYLCASSSRARSPYNEQFFGPGTRLTVL.

This chain links TRBV19 with TRBJ1-1; unclear D gene. Germline loops: CDR1 LNHDA, CDR2 SQIVND (reference sequence). The CDR3 is made up of 13 amino acids. V was clipped by 2 bases and J by 5 bases, with 9 bases between them. CDR3 sequence (DNA): TGTGCCAGTAGTATACCCGGGAGGACTGAAGCTTTCTTT. Its protein is CASSIPGRTEAFF.

The chain carries TRBV7-8 and TRBJ2-7; D ambiguous. The germline V gene encodes CDR1 SGHVS and CDR2 FQNEAQ. The CDR3 consists of 14 residues. Trimming took 0 bases from V and 2 from J, leaving 8 bases between them. The CDR3: CASSLAPRTYEQYF. CDR3 DNA: TGTGCCAGCAGCTTAGCGCCAAGAACCTACGAGCAGTACTTC.

CDR3 nucleotides: TGTGCCAGCAGCGCTTCGGGATCCTATAATTCACCCCTCCACTTT. It yields the protein CASSASGSYNSPLHF. The chain carries TRBV7-9 and TRBJ1-6; the D is unclear. CDR1 is SEHNR and CDR2 is FQNEAQ in the germline V gene (reference sequence). This CDR3 is built from 15 residues. Trimming pared 5 bases from V and 1 base from J, leaving 9 bases between.

J is TRBJ2-1 and V is TRBV7-8; D is ambiguous. CDR3 length equals 11 residues. The germline V and J ends were trimmed by 4 bases and 8 bases, with 6 bases remaining between them. The germline CDR1 and CDR2 sequences are SGHVS and FQNEAQ. Written as DNA, the CDR3 is TGTGCCAGCAGCTCGGTCCATGAGCAGTTCTTC. This sequence encodes CASSSVHEQFF.

This CDR3 is CASSLRGFGYTF. The DNA for the CDR3 is TGTGCCAGCAGCTTACGAGGGTTTGGCTACACCTTC. The chain combines TRBV7-9 with TRBJ1-2; D unclear. V was pared by 2 bases and J by 7 bases, with 8 bases between. This CDR3 region has 12 residues. Germline CDR1 reads SEHNR; CDR2 reads FQNEAQ (reference sequence).